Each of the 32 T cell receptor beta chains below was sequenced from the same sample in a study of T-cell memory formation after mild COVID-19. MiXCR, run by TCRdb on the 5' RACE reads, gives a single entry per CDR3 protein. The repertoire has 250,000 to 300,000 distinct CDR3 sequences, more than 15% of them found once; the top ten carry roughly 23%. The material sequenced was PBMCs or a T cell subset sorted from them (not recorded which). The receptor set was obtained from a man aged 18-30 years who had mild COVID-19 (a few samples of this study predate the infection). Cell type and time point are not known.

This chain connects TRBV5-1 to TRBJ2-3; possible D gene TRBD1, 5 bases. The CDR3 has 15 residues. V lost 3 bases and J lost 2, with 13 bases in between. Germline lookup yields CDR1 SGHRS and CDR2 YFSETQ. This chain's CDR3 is CASSSGSGLTDTQYF. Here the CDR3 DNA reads TGCGCCAGCAGCTCAGGTTCAGGGCTCACAGATACGCAGTATTTT.

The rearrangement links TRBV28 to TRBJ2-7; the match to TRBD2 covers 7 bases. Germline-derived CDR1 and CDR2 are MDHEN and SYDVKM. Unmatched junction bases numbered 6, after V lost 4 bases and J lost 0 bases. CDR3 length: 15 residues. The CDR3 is CASSSMPGGSYEQYV. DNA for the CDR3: TGTGCCAGCAGTTCTATGCCGGGGGGCTCCTACGAGCAGTACGTC.

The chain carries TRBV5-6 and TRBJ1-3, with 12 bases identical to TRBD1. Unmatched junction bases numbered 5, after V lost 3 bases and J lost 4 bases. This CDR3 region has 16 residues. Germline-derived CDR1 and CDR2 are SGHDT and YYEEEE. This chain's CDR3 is CASSWGTGGGGNTIYF. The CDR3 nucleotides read TGTGCCAGCAGCTGGGGGACAGGGGGCGGCGGAAACACCATATATTTT.

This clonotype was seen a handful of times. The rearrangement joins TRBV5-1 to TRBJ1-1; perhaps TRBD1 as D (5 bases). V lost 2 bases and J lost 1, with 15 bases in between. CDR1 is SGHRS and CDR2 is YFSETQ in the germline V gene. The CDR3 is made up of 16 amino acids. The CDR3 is CASSFTALGGNTEAFF. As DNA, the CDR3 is TGCGCCAGCAGCTTCACAGCCTTGGGGGGGAACACTGAAGCTTTCTTT.

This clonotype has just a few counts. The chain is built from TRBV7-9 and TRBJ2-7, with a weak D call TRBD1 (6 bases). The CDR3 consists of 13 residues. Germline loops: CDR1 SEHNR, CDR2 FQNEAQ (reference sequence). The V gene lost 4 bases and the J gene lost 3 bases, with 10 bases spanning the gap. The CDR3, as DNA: TGTGCCAGCAGCTCCGGGGACATCTACGAGCAGTACGTC. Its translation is CASSSGDIYEQYV.

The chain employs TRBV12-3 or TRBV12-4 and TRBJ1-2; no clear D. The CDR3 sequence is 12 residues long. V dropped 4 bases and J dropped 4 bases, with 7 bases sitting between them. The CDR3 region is CASSSGSYGYTF. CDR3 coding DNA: TGTGCCAGCAGTTCCGGGTCCTATGGCTACACCTTC.

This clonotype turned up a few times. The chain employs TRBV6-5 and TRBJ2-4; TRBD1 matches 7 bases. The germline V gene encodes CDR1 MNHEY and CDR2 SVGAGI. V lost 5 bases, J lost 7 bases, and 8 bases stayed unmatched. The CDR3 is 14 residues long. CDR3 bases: TGTGCCAGCAGTGCCACAGGGGATGGTAACATTCAGTACTTC. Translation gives CASSATGDGNIQYF.

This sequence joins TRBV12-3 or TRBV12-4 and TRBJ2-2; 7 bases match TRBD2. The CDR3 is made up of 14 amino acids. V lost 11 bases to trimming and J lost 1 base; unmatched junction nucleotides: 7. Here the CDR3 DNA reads TGTGCCGGCCGCGGGGGTGGGAACACCGGGGAGCTGTTTTTT. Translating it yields CAGRGGGNTGELFF.

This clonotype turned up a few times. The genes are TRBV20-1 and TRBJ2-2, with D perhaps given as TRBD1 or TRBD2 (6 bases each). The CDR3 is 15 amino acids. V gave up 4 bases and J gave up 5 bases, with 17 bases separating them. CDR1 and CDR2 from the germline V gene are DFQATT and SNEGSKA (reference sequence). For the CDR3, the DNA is TGCAGTGCTAACCGCCCCCAGGGGAGGACCGGGGAGCTGTTTTTT. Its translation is CSANRPQGRTGELFF.

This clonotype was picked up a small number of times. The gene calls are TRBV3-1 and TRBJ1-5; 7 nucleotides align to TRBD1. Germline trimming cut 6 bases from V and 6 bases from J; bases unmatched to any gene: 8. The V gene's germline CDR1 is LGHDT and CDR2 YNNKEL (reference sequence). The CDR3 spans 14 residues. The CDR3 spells CASSRQGEAQPQHF. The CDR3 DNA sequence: TGTGCCAGCAGTCGACAGGGAGAGGCTCAGCCCCAGCATTTT.

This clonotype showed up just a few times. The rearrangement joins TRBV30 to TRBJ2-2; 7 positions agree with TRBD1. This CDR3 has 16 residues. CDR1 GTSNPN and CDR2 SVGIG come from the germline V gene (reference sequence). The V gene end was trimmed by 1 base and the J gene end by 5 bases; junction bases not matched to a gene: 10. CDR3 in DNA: TGTGCCTGGAGTGACGACGACAGGGTTTATACCGGGGAGCTGTTTTTT. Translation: CAWSDDDRVYTGELFF.

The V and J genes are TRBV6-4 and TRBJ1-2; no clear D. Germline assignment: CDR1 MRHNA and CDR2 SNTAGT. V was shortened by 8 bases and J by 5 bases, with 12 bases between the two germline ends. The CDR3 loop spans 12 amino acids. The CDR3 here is CASRGGPYGYTF. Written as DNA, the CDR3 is TGTGCCAGCCGCGGAGGCCCATATGGCTACACCTTC.

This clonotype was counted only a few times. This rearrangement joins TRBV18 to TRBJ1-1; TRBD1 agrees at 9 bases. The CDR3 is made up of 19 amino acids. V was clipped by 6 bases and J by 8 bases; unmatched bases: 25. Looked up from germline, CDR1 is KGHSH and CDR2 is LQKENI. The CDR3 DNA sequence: TGTGCCAGCTCCCTCGACGTCCCCGGGACAGGGCTGGCGTGGGCCGAAGCTTTCTTT. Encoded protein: CASSLDVPGTGLAWAEAFF.

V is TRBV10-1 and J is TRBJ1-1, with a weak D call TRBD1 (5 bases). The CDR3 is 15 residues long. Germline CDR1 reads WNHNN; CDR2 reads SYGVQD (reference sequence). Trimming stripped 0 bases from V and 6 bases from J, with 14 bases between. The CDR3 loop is CASSESAQWGAEAFF. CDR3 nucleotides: TGCGCCAGCAGTGAGTCGGCACAGTGGGGCGCTGAAGCTTTCTTT.

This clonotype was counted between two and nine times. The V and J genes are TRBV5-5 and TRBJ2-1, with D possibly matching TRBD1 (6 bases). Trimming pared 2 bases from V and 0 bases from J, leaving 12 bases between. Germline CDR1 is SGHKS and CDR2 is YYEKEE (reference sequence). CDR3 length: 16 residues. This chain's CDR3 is CASSFRGSSSYNEQFF. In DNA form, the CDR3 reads TGTGCCAGCAGCTTTAGGGGGTCGAGCTCCTACAATGAGCAGTTCTTC.

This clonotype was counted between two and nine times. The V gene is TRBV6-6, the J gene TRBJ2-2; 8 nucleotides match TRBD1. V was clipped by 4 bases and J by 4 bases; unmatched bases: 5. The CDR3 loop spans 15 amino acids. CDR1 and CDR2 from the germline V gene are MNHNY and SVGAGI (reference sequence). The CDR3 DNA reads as TGTGCCAGCAGTTCCAGGGGGCGCGTCACCGGGGAGCTGTTTTTT. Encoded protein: CASSSRGRVTGELFF.

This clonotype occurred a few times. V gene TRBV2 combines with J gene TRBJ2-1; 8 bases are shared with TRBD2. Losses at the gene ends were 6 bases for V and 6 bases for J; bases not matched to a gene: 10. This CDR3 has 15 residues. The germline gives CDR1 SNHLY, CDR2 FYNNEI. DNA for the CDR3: TGTGCCAGCAGACCCCGGGAGGGTCCGGGCAATGAGCAGTTCTTC. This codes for CASRPREGPGNEQFF. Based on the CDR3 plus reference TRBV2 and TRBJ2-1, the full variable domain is EPEVTQTPSHQVTQMGQEVILRCVPISNHLYFYWYRQILGQKVEFLVSFYNNEISEKSEIFDDQFSVERPDGSNFTLKIRSTKLEDSAMYFCASRPREGPGNEQFFGPGTRLTVL.

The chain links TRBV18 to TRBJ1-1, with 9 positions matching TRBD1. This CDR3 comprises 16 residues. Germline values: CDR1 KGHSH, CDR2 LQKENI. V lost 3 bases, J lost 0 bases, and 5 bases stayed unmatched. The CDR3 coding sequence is TGTGCCAGCTCACCTGCCGGACAGGGGATGAACACTGAAGCTTTCTTT. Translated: CASSPAGQGMNTEAFF.

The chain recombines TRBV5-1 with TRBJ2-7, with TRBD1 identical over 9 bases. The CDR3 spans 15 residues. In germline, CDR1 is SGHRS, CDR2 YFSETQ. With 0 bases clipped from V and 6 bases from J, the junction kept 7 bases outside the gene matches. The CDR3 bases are TGCGCCAGCAGCTTGGCCGTGGACAGGGGTTTCGAGCAGTACTTC. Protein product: CASSLAVDRGFEQYF.

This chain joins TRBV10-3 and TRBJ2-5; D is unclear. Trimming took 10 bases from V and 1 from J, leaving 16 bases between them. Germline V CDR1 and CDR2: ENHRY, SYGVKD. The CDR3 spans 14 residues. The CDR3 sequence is CATLSTASQETQYF. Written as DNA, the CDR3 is TGTGCCACACTATCGACTGCCTCCCAAGAGACCCAGTACTTC.

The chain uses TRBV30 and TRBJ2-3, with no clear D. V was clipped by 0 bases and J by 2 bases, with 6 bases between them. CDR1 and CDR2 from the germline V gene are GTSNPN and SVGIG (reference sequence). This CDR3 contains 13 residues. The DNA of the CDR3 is TGTGCCTGGAGTGTAAGGGTCACAGATACGCAGTATTTT. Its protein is CAWSVRVTDTQYF.

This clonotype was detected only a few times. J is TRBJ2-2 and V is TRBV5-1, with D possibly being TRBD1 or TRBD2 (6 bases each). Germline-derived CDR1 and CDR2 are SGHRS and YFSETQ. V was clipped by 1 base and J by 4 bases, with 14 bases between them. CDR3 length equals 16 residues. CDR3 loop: CASSLRGQGPTGELFF. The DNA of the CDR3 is TGCGCCAGCAGCTTGCGGGGGCAGGGGCCCACCGGGGAGCTGTTTTTT.

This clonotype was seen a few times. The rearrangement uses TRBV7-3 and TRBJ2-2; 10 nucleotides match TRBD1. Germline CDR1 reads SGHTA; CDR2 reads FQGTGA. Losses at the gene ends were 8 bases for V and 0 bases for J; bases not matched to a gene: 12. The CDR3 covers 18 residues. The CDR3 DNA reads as TGTGCCAGCGGCGACAGGGGGCGCGAGAGTTCGAACACCGGGGAGCTGTTTTTT. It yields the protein CASGDRGRESSNTGELFF.

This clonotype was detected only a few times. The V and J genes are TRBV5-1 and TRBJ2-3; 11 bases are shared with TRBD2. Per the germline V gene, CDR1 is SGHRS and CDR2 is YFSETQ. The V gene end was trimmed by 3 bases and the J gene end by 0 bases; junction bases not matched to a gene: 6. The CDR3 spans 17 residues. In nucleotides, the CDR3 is TGCGCCAGCAGCTGGCCTAGCGGGGGGCTGAGCACAGATACGCAGTATTTT. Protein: CASSWPSGGLSTDTQYF.

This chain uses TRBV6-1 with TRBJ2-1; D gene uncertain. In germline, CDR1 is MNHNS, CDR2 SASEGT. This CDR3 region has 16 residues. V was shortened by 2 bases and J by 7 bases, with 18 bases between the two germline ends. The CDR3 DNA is TGTGCCAGCAGTGAATGGCGGAGCCACCCTTGGAATGAGCAGTTCTTC. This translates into CASSEWRSHPWNEQFF.

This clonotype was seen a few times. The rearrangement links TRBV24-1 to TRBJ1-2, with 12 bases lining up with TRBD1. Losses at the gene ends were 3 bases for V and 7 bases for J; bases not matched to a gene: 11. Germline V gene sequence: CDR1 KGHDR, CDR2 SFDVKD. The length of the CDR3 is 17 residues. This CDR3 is CATSDRVSGTGGIGYTF. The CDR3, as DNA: TGTGCCACCAGTGATCGAGTGTCCGGGACAGGGGGCATTGGCTACACCTTC.

In nucleotides, the CDR3 is TGTGCCAGCAGCTGGGGGACAGGACCCTACAATGAGCAGTTCTTC. Translating it yields CASSWGTGPYNEQFF. The V call is TRBV5-5, the J call TRBJ2-1, with 8 bases matching TRBD1. This CDR3 region has 15 residues. Germline V lookup: CDR1 SGHKS, CDR2 YYEKEE (reference sequence). With V trimmed by 3 bases and J by 2 bases, 4 bases remained unmatched. The variable domain in full, completed from reference TRBV5-5 and TRBJ2-1, reads DAGVTQSPTHLIKTRGQQVTLRCSPISGHKSVSWYQQVLGQGPQFIFQYYEKEERGRGNFPDRFSARQFPNYSSELNVNALLLGDSALYLCASSWGTGPYNEQFFGPGTRLTVL.

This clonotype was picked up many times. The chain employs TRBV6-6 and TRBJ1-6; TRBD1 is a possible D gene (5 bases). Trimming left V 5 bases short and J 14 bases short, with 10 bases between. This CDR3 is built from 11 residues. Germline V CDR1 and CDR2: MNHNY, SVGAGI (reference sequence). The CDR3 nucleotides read TGTGCCAGCAGTCCAACAGGTACCCTCCACTTT. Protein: CASSPTGTLHF.

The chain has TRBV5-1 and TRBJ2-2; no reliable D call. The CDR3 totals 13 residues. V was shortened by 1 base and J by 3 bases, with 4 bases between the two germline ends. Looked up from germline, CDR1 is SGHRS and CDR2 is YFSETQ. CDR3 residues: CASSLTHTGELFF. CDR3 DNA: TGCGCCAGCAGCTTGACCCACACCGGGGAGCTGTTTTTT.

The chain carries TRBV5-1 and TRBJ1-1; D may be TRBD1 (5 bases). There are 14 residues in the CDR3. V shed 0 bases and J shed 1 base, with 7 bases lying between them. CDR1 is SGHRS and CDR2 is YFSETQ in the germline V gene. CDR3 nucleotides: TGCGCCAGCAGCTTGGTCGGGGCGAACACTGAAGCTTTCTTT. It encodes CASSLVGANTEAFF.

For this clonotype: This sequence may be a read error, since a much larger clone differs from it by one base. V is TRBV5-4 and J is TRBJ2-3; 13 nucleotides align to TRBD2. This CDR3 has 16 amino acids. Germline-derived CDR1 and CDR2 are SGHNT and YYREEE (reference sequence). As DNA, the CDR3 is TGTTCCAGCACGGGGGGGACTAGCGGGGAGTCAGAAGAGCAGTATTTT. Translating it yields CSSTGGTSGESEEQYF.

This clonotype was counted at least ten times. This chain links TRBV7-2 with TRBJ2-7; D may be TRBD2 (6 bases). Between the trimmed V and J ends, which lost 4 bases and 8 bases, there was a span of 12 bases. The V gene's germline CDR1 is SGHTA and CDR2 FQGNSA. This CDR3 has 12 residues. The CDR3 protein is CASSSIAEKQYF. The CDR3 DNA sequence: TGTGCCAGCAGCTCTATAGCGGAAAAGCAGTACTTC.